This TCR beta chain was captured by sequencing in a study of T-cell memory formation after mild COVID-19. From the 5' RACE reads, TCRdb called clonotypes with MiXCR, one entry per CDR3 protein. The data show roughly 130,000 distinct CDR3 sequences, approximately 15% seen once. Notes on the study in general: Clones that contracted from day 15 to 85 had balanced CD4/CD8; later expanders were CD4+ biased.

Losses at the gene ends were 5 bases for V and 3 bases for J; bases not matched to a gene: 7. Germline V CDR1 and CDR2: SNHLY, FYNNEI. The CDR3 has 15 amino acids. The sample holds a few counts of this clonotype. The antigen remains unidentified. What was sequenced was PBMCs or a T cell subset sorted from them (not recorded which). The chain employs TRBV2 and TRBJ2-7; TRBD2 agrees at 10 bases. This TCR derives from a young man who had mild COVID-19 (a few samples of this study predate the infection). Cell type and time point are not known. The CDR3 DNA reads TGTGCCAGCAGTATAAGCGGGGGGGCTTTCTACGAGCAGTACTTC. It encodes CASSISGGAFYEQYF.